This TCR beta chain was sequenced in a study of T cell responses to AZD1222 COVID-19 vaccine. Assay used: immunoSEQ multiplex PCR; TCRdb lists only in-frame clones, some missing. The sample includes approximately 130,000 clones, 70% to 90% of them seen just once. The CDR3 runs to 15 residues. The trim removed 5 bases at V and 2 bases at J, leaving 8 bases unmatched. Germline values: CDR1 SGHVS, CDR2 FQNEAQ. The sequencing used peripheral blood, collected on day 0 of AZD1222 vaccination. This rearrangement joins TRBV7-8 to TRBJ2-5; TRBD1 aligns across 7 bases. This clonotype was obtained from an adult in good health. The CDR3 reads CASSPRTGKQETQYF. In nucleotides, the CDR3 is TGTGCCAGCAGCCCTAGGACAGGCAAACAAGAGACCCAGTACTTC.